These 27 T cell receptor beta chains were all obtained from the same sample, sequenced in a study of T cells in Graves' hyperthyroidism and ophthalmopathy. Amplification of TCR beta CDR3 regions was performed using RNA transcripts as template. An initial round of RT-PCR targeting the TCR CDR3 relied on the HTBI primer set. TCRdb called the multiplex PCR reads again in MiXCR, with one record for every CDR3 protein. Among about 380,000 distinct CDR3 sequences listed, over 11% were seen once. Sample: blood. Every receptor here comes from an older woman with Graves' hyperthyroidism.

This chain joins TRBV20-1 and TRBJ2-5, with D uncertain. This CDR3 contains 15 residues. Trimming pared 0 bases from V and 4 bases from J, leaving 15 bases between. Germline V lookup: CDR1 DFQATT, CDR2 SNEGSKA (reference sequence). CDR3 DNA: TGCAGTGCTAGAGATACGAGCACCCTCGGAGAGACCCAGTACTTC. Encoded protein: CSARDTSTLGETQYF.

This clonotype was seen many times. V gene TRBV28 combines with J gene TRBJ2-1; 10 positions match TRBD2. The V gene's germline CDR1 is MDHEN and CDR2 SYDVKM. V trimming: 6 bases; J trimming: 3 bases; junction bases outside the gene matches: 5. This CDR3 spans 15 amino acids. The DNA of the CDR3 is TGTGCCAGCAGAAAACTAGCGGGACGCTACAATGAGCAGTTCTTC. Translation: CASRKLAGRYNEQFF. The whole variable domain, filled in from reference TRBV28 and TRBJ2-1, reads DVKVTQSSRYLVKRTGEKVFLECVQDMDHENMFWYRQDPGLGLRLIYFSYDVKMKEKGDIPEGYSVSREKKERFSLILESASTNQTSMYLCASRKLAGRYNEQFFGPGTRLTVL.

The table lists this clonotype with many counts. This chain uses TRBV11-2 with TRBJ2-2; 8 bases map to TRBD2. With 3 bases clipped from V and 1 base from J, the junction kept 1 base outside the gene matches. The CDR3 is 15 residues long. The germline CDR1 and CDR2 sequences are SGHAT and FQNNGV. The CDR3 here is CASSFSGKNTGELFF. The CDR3, as DNA: TGTGCCAGCAGCTTTAGCGGGAAGAACACCGGGGAGCTGTTTTTT.

This clonotype came up once. The CDR3 carries no conserved terminal phenylalanine or tryptophan, so it likely arises from a read error. V gene TRBV7-9 combines with J gene TRBJ1-1; D remains ambiguous. V lost 1 base to trimming and J lost 1 base, with 7 bases between them. Germline CDR1 SEHNR, CDR2 FQNEAQ (reference sequence). The CDR3 sequence is 14 residues long. The CDR3 DNA reads as TGTGCCAGCAGCTTAGAGGTCGCGAACACTGAAGCTTTCCTT. Its translation is CASSLEVANTEAFL.

This clonotype was found a few times. The chain employs TRBV6-1 and TRBJ2-2; D is perhaps TRBD1 (6 bases). The CDR3 consists of 13 residues. V was pared by 6 bases and J by 5 bases, with 10 bases between. Germline values: CDR1 MNHNS, CDR2 SASEGT. The CDR3 DNA reads TGTGCCAGCAGGAAGGGGGTAACCGGGGAGCTGTTTTTT. Translation gives CASRKGVTGELFF.

This clonotype appeared many times. The CDR3 DNA reads TGTGCCAGCAGCTTCTCGGAATTGTATGGCACTGAAGCTTTCTTT. Translating gives CASSFSELYGTEAFF. This sequence joins TRBV7-9 and TRBJ1-1; D remains ambiguous. Trimming left V 3 bases short and J 4 bases short, with 15 bases between. The germline CDR1 and CDR2 sequences are SEHNR and FQNEAQ (reference sequence). This CDR3 is 15 amino acids long.

The chain couples TRBV28 to TRBJ1-1, with 10 positions matching TRBD1. The CDR3 consists of 16 residues. In germline, CDR1 is MDHEN, CDR2 SYDVKM. J was trimmed by 6 bases and V by 6 bases; bases with no gene match: 13. CDR3 nucleotides: TGTGCCAGCAGACCCGCCGGGACAGGGGATGGCGCTGAAGCTTTCTTT. Residues: CASRPAGTGDGAEAFF.

This clonotype showed up many times. The V call is TRBV11-3, the J call TRBJ2-1; D assignment may be TRBD1 or TRBD2 (5 bases each). The CDR3 is made up of 16 amino acids. V dropped 4 bases and J dropped 4 bases, with 17 bases sitting between them. CDR1 and CDR2 (germline): SGHNT, YENEEA. The DNA of the CDR3 is TGTGCCAGCAGCTCGTGGGACCAAGAGGGTTACAATGAGCAGTTCTTC. Translated, it gives CASSSWDQEGYNEQFF.

CDR3 coding DNA: TGCGCCAGCAGCTTGGAGGGGGAGGACAGACCGGAGACCCAGTACTTC. It translates to CASSLEGEDRPETQYF. This chain links TRBV5-1 with TRBJ2-5; D tentatively fits TRBD1 or TRBD2 (6 bases each). The CDR3 is 16 amino acids. CDR1 and CDR2 from the germline V gene are SGHRS and YFSETQ. Trimming took off 0 bases at V and 5 bases at J, with 17 bases between the two ends.

This clonotype was recorded at least ten times. The rearrangement uses TRBV3-1 and TRBJ1-2; TRBD1 might be the D (6 bases). The CDR3 has 14 amino acids. With 0 bases removed from V and 8 bases from J, the gap between germline ends came to 13 bases. The germline V gene encodes CDR1 LGHDT and CDR2 YNNKEL (reference sequence). The CDR3 is CASSQDGGGAGYTF. CDR3 DNA: TGTGCCAGCAGCCAAGATGGCGGGGGCGCCGGCTACACCTTC.

This clonotype showed up many times. V gene TRBV10-1 combines with J gene TRBJ2-5; D is unresolved. Germline CDR1 and CDR2: WNHNN and SYGVQD (reference sequence). This CDR3 contains 13 residues. V was shortened by 3 bases and J by 10 bases, with 15 bases between the two germline ends. The CDR3 loop reads CASSEYRLRHQYF. The CDR3 region has the DNA TGCGCCAGCAGTGAATACCGGCTTAGGCACCAGTACTTC.

This clonotype showed up just a few times. V and J are TRBV5-6 and TRBJ1-2; 7 nucleotides match TRBD1. This CDR3 is 16 amino acids long. The V segment lost 4 bases and the J segment 7 bases; nucleotides outside the gene matches: 16. Germline-derived CDR1 and CDR2 are SGHDT and YYEEEE. CDR3 bases: TGTGCCAGCAGCCGAGCGGCAGGGGGACTCGCTGGTGGCTACACCTTC. This codes for CASSRAAGGLAGGYTF.

This clonotype has a handful of counts. The chain joins TRBV10-3 to TRBJ2-1; 7 nucleotides agree with TRBD2. The germline gives CDR1 ENHRY, CDR2 SYGVKD. Losses at the gene ends were 0 bases for V and 0 bases for J; bases not matched to a gene: 11. This CDR3 spans 19 amino acids. DNA for the CDR3: TGTGCCATCAGTGAGTCGACTCGCCTAGCGGACCGCTCCTACAATGAGCAGTTCTTC. It encodes CAISESTRLADRSYNEQFF.

As to this clonotype: This clone may be a read error of a much larger clone one base away. This rearrangement joins TRBV5-1 to TRBJ1-5; tentatively, D is TRBD1 (5 bases). The CDR3 has 15 amino acids. Germline-derived CDR1 and CDR2 are SGHRS and YFSETQ. In DNA form, the CDR3 reads TGTGCCAGCAGCTTGGCCTCTACGGGGGATCGGCCCCAGCATTTT. Protein sequence: CASSLASTGDRPQHF.

At least ten counts were recorded for this clonotype. V is TRBV20-1 and J is TRBJ2-7, with TRBD2 matching 9 bases. The CDR3 consists of 16 residues. The germline V gene encodes CDR1 DFQATT and CDR2 SNEGSKA (reference sequence). J was trimmed by 0 bases and V by 1 base; bases with no gene match: 7. The CDR3 sequence: CSARAASGTSSYEQYF. As DNA, the CDR3 is TGCAGTGCTAGAGCGGCTAGCGGGACTTCCTCCTACGAGCAGTACTTC.

In its sample, this clonotype was seen many times. V gene TRBV5-8 combines with J gene TRBJ2-3, with TRBD1 matching 10 bases. This CDR3 has 16 amino acids. Trimming cost V 4 bases and J 3 bases; bases outside gene matches: 8. CDR1 SGHTS and CDR2 YDEGEE come from the germline V gene. CDR3 sequence reads: CASSPGDRGWTDTQYF. The CDR3 coding sequence is TGTGCCAGCAGCCCAGGGGACAGGGGTTGGACAGATACGCAGTATTTT.

In this sample, this clonotype turned up many times. This rearrangement joins TRBV24-1 to TRBJ2-7, with 9 bases fitting TRBD2. CDR1 KGHDR and CDR2 SFDVKD come from the germline V gene. J was trimmed by 7 bases and V by 4 bases; bases with no gene match: 10. The CDR3 totals 15 residues. CDR3 loop: CATSDSLAGRREQYF. DNA for the CDR3: TGTGCCACCAGTGACTCTCTAGCGGGACGGCGAGAGCAGTACTTC.

V gene TRBV29-1 combines with J gene TRBJ2-3; 8 bases are shared with TRBD2. Germline V gives CDR1 SQVTM, CDR2 ANQGSEA. CDR3 size: 13 residues. V was pared by 2 bases and J by 5 bases, with 3 bases of the junction left unmatched. This CDR3 is CSVETAGVDTQYF. CDR3 in DNA: TGCAGCGTTGAAACAGCGGGAGTAGATACGCAGTATTTT.

This clonotype was seen at least ten times. The V gene is TRBV2, the J gene TRBJ2-3; 11 bases line up with TRBD2. Germline V gene sequence: CDR1 SNHLY, CDR2 FYNNEI. This CDR3 has 13 residues. Trimming at V came to 10 bases and at J to 4 bases, leaving 4 bases not matched to a gene. The CDR3 region is CAIGTSGADTQYF. The CDR3 DNA follows: TGTGCCATAGGGACTAGCGGTGCAGATACGCAGTATTTT.

This clonotype occurred many times. The V and J genes are TRBV20-1 and TRBJ2-2; no reliable D call. Germline CDR1 reads DFQATT; CDR2 reads SNEGSKA (reference sequence). The CDR3 extends over 14 amino acids. V was cut by 1 base and J by 1 base, with 7 bases left in between. The CDR3: CSARAPVNTGELFF. The CDR3 DNA reads as TGCAGTGCTAGAGCCCCAGTGAACACCGGGGAGCTGTTTTTT.

This clonotype was found many times. The J gene is TRBJ2-4, the V gene TRBV20-1; 11 bases line up with TRBD1. This CDR3 is built from 17 residues. CDR1 and CDR2 from the germline V gene are DFQATT and SNEGSKA (reference sequence). The V and J ends lost 0 bases and 4 bases, in that order; junction bases with no gene match: 8. CDR3 sequence (DNA): TGCAGTGCTAGAGAAATCAAAGGACAGGGGGCGAAAAACATTCAGTACTTC. The encoded protein is CSAREIKGQGAKNIQYF.

The chain recombines TRBV6-5 with TRBJ1-1; perhaps TRBD1 as D (5 bases). Germline CDR1 and CDR2: MNHEY and SVGAGI. The CDR3 covers 16 residues. V lost 2 bases and J lost 1, with 14 bases in between. CDR3 loop: CASSYLGVGTNTEAFF. As DNA, the CDR3 is TGTGCCAGCAGTTACCTGGGGGTTGGGACGAACACTGAAGCTTTCTTT.

The chain has TRBV2 and TRBJ2-1; no firm D call. V lost 8 bases and J 7 bases, leaving 6 bases between the germline ends. Looked up from germline, CDR1 is SNHLY and CDR2 is FYNNEI. CDR3 length: 10 residues. The CDR3 DNA follows: TGTGCCAGCTGGGCAAATGAGCAGTTCTTC. This gives the protein CASWANEQFF.

This clonotype was observed a few times. The genes are TRBV30 and TRBJ1-1; D is unclear. The germline V gene has CDR1 GTSNPN and CDR2 SVGIG (reference sequence). This CDR3 region has 14 residues. The ends were cut back, 0 bases at V and 6 bases at J, with 14 bases in the middle. The CDR3 region has the DNA TGTGCCTGGAGTGTACTTATCGGGGTAGCTGAAGCTTTCTTT. Protein: CAWSVLIGVAEAFF.

This clonotype has a handful of counts. The chain recombines TRBV19 with TRBJ2-2, with D perhaps matching TRBD2 (6 bases). Trimming left V 0 bases short and J 6 bases short, with 11 bases between. In germline, CDR1 is LNHDA, CDR2 SQIVND (reference sequence). The CDR3 has 15 residues. The DNA of the CDR3 is TGTGCCAGTAGTATAGACGGGAGTGTTGCCGGGGAGCTGTTTTTT. Its protein is CASSIDGSVAGELFF.

The genes are TRBV5-1 and TRBJ1-2, with 9 bases fitting TRBD1. Germline values: CDR1 SGHRS, CDR2 YFSETQ. V was clipped by 4 bases and J by 7 bases; unmatched bases: 5. This CDR3 contains 13 residues. CDR3 in amino acids: CASSRTGVIGYTF. The CDR3 nucleotides are TGCGCCAGCAGCAGGACAGGGGTGATTGGCTACACCTTC.

This rearrangement joins TRBV10-3 to TRBJ2-7; 10 bases are shared with TRBD2. Germline V gene data show CDR1 as ENHRY and CDR2 as SYGVKD. With 6 bases clipped from V and 3 bases from J, the junction kept 11 bases outside the gene matches. The CDR3 covers 16 residues. The CDR3 sequence: CAIRPGTRTSGYEQYF. CDR3 DNA: TGTGCCATCAGGCCCGGGACCAGGACTAGCGGCTACGAGCAGTACTTC.